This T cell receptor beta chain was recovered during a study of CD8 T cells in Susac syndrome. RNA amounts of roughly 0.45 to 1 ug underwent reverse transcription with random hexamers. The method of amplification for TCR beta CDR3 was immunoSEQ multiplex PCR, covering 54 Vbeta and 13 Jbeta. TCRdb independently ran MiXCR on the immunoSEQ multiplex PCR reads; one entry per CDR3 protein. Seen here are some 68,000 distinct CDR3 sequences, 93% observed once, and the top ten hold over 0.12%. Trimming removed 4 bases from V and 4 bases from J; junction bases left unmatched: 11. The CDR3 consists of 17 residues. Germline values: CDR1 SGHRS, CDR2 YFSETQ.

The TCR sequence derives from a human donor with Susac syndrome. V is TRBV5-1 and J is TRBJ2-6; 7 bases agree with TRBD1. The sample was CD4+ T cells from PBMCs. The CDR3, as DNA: TGCGCCAGCAGCCCGGGACAGAATGTTTTCGGGGCCAACGTCCTGACTTTC. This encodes CASSPGQNVFGANVLTF.